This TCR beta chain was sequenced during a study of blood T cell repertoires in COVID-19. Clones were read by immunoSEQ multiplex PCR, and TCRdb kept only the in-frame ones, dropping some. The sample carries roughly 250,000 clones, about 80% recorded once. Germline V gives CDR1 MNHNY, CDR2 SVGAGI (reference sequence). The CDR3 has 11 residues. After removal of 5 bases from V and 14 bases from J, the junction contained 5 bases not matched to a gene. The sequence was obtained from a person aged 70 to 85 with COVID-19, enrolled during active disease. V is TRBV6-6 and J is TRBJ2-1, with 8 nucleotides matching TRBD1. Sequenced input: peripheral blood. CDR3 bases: TGTGCCAGCAGTGACAGGGGATTAGAGTTCTTC. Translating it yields CASSDRGLEFF.